This T cell receptor beta chain came from a study of T cell responses to AZD1222 COVID-19 vaccine. General observations from the study: Vaccine-associated CD4 TCRs spanned spike, dominant at 160-218 and 743-854. When two AZD1222 doses had been given, Spike-specific TCR breadth and depth rose.

The CDR3 extends over 14 amino acids. Trimming pared 2 bases from V and 3 bases from J, leaving 10 bases between. The germline V gene has CDR1 MNHEY and CDR2 SMNVEV (reference sequence). The method was immunoSEQ multiplex PCR; TCRdb's version includes in-frame clones alone and lacks a portion of them. Among roughly 180,000 clones, 80% to 95% were seen once, and the ten largest hold approximately 1.6%. Notes on this clone: Its antigen remains unidentified.

Sample: peripheral blood, taken 28 days after the second AZD1222 dose. This chain joins TRBV27 and TRBJ1-1; D is perhaps TRBD1 (5 bases). The source of this sequence is an adult who received the AZD1222 COVID-19 vaccine. The CDR3 DNA follows: TGTGCCAGCAGTTTACAGGGCAGGTACACTGAAGCTTTCTTT. It codes for CASSLQGRYTEAFF.